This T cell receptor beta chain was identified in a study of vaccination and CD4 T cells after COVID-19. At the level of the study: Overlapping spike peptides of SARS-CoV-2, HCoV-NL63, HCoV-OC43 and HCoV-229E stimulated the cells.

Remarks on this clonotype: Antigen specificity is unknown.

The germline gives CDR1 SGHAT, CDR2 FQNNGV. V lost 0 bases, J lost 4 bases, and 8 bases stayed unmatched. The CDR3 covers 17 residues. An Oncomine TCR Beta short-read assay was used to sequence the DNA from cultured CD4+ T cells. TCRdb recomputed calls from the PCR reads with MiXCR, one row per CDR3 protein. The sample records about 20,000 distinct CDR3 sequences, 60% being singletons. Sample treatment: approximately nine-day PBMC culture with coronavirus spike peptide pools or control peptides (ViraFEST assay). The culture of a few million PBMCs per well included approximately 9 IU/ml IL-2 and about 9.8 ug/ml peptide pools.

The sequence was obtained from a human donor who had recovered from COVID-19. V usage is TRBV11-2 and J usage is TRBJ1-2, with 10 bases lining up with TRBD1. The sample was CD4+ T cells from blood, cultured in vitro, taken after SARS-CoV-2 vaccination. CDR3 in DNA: TGTGCCAGCAGCTTAGATGAAGACAGGGGGCGCGGCTATGGCTACACCTTC. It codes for CASSLDEDRGRGYGYTF.